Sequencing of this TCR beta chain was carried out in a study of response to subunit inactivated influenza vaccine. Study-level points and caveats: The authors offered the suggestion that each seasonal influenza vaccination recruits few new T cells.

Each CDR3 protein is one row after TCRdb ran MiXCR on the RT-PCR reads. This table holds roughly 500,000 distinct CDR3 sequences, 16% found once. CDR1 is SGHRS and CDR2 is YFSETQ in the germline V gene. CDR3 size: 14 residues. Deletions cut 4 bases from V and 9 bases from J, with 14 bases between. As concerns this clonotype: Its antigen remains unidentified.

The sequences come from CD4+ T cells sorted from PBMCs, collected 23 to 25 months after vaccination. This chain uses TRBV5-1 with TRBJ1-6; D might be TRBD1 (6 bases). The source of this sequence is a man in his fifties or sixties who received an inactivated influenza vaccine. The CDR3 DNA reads TGCGCCAGCAGCCAGGACAGCAAGGGTTCACCCCTCCACTTT. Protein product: CASSQDSKGSPLHF.